The 2 T cell receptor beta chains in this list originate from one sample, sequenced in a study of cytomegalovirus exposure and HLA in healthy donors. Some clones are missing from TCRdb's copy, which holds only in-frame ones; the method was immunoSEQ multiplex PCR. The table has 100,000 to 150,000 clones, roughly 95% seen once. The sequenced sample was PBMCs. These receptors were obtained from a man between 18 and 35 years old in good health and CMV-seronegative.

This chain links TRBV9 with TRBJ2-1; tentative D call: TRBD1 (6 bases). The length of the CDR3 is 15 residues. Per germline, CDR1 SGDLS and CDR2 YYNGEE. With 2 bases removed from V and 2 bases from J, the gap between germline ends came to 11 bases. The CDR3 loop is CASSVNRATYNEQFF. Written as DNA, the CDR3 is TGTGCCAGCAGCGTGAACAGGGCTACCTACAATGAGCAGTTCTTC.

The rearrangement links TRBV11-3 to TRBJ2-1; 8 bases agree with TRBD2. The CDR3 length is 15 residues. Germline V CDR1 and CDR2: SGHNT, YENEEA. Trimming cost V 4 bases and J 2 bases; bases outside gene matches: 4. The CDR3 DNA is TGTGCCAGCAGCTCATTAGCGGGAACCTACAATGAGCAGTTCTTC. Protein: CASSSLAGTYNEQFF.